The 23 T cell receptor beta chains in this list originate from one sample, sequenced in a study of T cell changes during pregnancy in multiple sclerosis. TCRdb keeps only in-frame clones here, not all; method: immunoSEQ multiplex PCR. Of about 100,000 clones in the sample, around 93% were seen once. The sequenced sample was peripheral blood, obtained after pregnancy. These receptors were obtained from a female donor with multiple sclerosis, enrolled in a pregnancy study.

The chain recombines TRBV7-9 with TRBJ1-2; D unresolved. The V and J ends lost 4 bases and 5 bases respectively, with 17 bases between them. The CDR3 sequence is 15 residues long. Germline CDR1 SEHNR, CDR2 FQNEAQ (reference sequence). The CDR3 DNA follows: TGTGCCAGCAGCTCAGAGCTTACTAATTCGTATGGCTACACCTTC. This translates into CASSSELTNSYGYTF.

The gene calls are TRBV2 and TRBJ1-2, with 10 positions matching TRBD1. The V segment lost 5 bases and the J segment 7 bases; nucleotides outside the gene matches: 10. The CDR3 contains 15 residues. CDR1 is SNHLY, CDR2 FYNNEI, per germline. The CDR3, as DNA: TGTGCCAGCAGTCCATCGCGGGACAGGGGTGGTGGCTACACCTTC. Translation gives CASSPSRDRGGGYTF.

This chain links TRBV18 with TRBJ2-7; TRBD2 might be the D (5 bases). Germline V gene data show CDR1 as KGHSH and CDR2 as LQKENI. CDR3 length: 15 amino acids. The V gene lost 2 bases and the J gene lost 0 bases, with 11 bases spanning the gap. CDR3 sequence (DNA): TGTGCCAGCTCACCAGAGCGGCCAAGCTCCTACGAGCAGTACTTC. Its translation is CASSPERPSSYEQYF.

V usage is TRBV11-2 and J usage is TRBJ1-1; D call uncertain. Trimming removed 1 base from V and 8 bases from J, with 14 bases in between. The CDR3 sequence is 14 residues long. CDR1 is SGHAT and CDR2 is FQNNGV in the germline V gene. This chain's CDR3 is CASSLAREPWEAFF. The CDR3 region has the DNA TGTGCCAGCAGCTTAGCCCGGGAACCTTGGGAAGCTTTCTTT.

This chain connects TRBV27 to TRBJ2-7, with TRBD2 as a possible D gene (6 bases). The ends were cut back, 3 bases at V and 3 bases at J, with 9 bases in the middle. Germline V lookup: CDR1 MNHEY, CDR2 SMNVEV (reference sequence). The CDR3 has 13 amino acids. CDR3 region: CASSFRGNYEQYF. CDR3 DNA sequence: TGTGCCAGCAGTTTTCGGGGGAACTACGAGCAGTACTTC.

This clone was recorded only once. The chain couples TRBV7-2 to TRBJ2-3, with TRBD2 matching 9 bases. Unmatched junction bases numbered 11, after V lost 5 bases and J lost 5 bases. The CDR3 has 16 residues. Germline CDR1 SGHTA, CDR2 FQGNSA. DNA of the CDR3: TGTGCCAGCAGCCCCACCAAGGGAGCGGGAGGAGATACGCAGTATTTT. Protein sequence: CASSPTKGAGGDTQYF.

This chain joins TRBV6-1 and TRBJ1-1; D ambiguous. CDR3 length: 13 residues. Germline lookup yields CDR1 MNHNS and CDR2 SASEGT. The ends were cut back, 5 bases at V and 2 bases at J, with 9 bases in the middle. The DNA for the CDR3 is TGTGCCAGCAGTCAGAAACCCAACACTGAAGCTTTCTTT. This gives the protein CASSQKPNTEAFF.

V and J are TRBV4-1 and TRBJ2-7, with TRBD2 identical over 14 bases. The germline V gene encodes CDR1 MGHRA and CDR2 YSYEKL. J gave up 3 bases and V 3 bases, and 4 bases lay outside the gene matches. CDR3 size: 16 residues. The CDR3 DNA reads as TGCGCCAGCAGCCAGGGACTAGCGGGAGCTCTCTACGAGCAGTACTTC. Translated, it gives CASSQGLAGALYEQYF.

The genes are TRBV6-1 and TRBJ1-1; D gene unclear. V was trimmed by 4 bases and J by 1 base, leaving 10 bases between them. CDR1 MNHNS and CDR2 SASEGT come from the germline V gene. CDR3 length: 14 residues. The chain's CDR3 is CASSAETKNTEAFF. The CDR3 nucleotides read TGTGCCAGCAGTGCAGAGACTAAGAACACTGAAGCTTTCTTT.

The chain has TRBV4-2 and TRBJ2-3; weak D call: TRBD2 (5 bases). V lost 3 bases and J 1 base, leaving 5 bases between the germline ends. Germline CDR1 is LGHNA and CDR2 is YNFKEQ. The CDR3 extends over 13 amino acids. CDR3 bases: TGTGCCAGCAGCCAGGAGGGCACAGATACGCAGTATTTT. It is translated as CASSQEGTDTQYF.

The genes are TRBV15 and TRBJ2-2; TRBD2 matches 7 bases. V gave up 3 bases and J gave up 3 bases; unmatched junction bases: 1. There are 14 residues in the CDR3. Germline-derived CDR1 and CDR2 are LNHNV and YYDKDF (reference sequence). In DNA form, the CDR3 reads TGTGCCACCAGCAGGGGGGGGGACACCGGGGAGCTGTTTTTT. Residues: CATSRGGDTGELFF.

The chain combines TRBV9 with TRBJ2-1, with a tentative D call TRBD1 (5 bases). Trimming removed 0 bases at V and 2 bases at J, with 18 bases between. There are 18 residues in the CDR3. Germline CDR1 and CDR2: SGDLS and YYNGEE. CDR3 sequence (DNA): TGTGCCAGCAGCGTAGGTCAAGGGGCCTCTTGGGCCTACAATGAGCAGTTCTTC. Protein sequence: CASSVGQGASWAYNEQFF.

The V call is TRBV5-1, the J call TRBJ2-7; maybe TRBD1 (5 bases). Per the germline V gene, CDR1 is SGHRS and CDR2 is YFSETQ. The V end was cut by 4 bases, the J end by 3 bases, with 11 bases between. The CDR3 spans 13 residues. This CDR3 is CASSPLQVYEQYF. The DNA of the CDR3 is TGCGCCAGCAGCCCGTTACAGGTCTACGAGCAGTACTTC.

The V call is TRBV7-9, the J call TRBJ2-3; D possibly corresponds to TRBD1 (6 bases). This CDR3 has 16 amino acids. Trimming stripped 3 bases from V and 4 bases from J, with 17 bases between. Germline V gene sequence: CDR1 SEHNR, CDR2 FQNEAQ (reference sequence). CDR3 coding DNA: TGTGCCAGCAGCTTTGAACCGGGACATCCATCAGATACGCAGTATTTT. Encoded protein: CASSFEPGHPSDTQYF.

J is TRBJ1-3 and V is TRBV28; D remains ambiguous. Trimming took off 5 bases at V and 0 bases at J, with 14 bases between the two ends. The germline CDR1 and CDR2 sequences are MDHEN and SYDVKM. The CDR3 totals 16 residues. CDR3 residues: CASSTQILSSGNTIYF. The DNA for the CDR3 is TGTGCCAGCAGTACCCAGATTCTCAGCTCTGGAAACACCATATATTTT.

J is TRBJ2-1 and V is TRBV4-1; D possibly corresponds to TRBD2 (5 bases). There are 16 residues in the CDR3. Germline values: CDR1 MGHRA, CDR2 YSYEKL. V was trimmed by 1 base and J by 0 bases, leaving 10 bases between them. DNA of the CDR3: TGCGCCAGCAGCCAAGCGGGATTGAACTCCTACAATGAGCAGTTCTTC. The encoded protein is CASSQAGLNSYNEQFF.

The chain is built from TRBV27 and TRBJ2-2, with unresolved D. CDR3 length equals 15 residues. Per germline, CDR1 MNHEY and CDR2 SMNVEV (reference sequence). V lost 1 base, J lost 1 base, and 7 bases lay in between. The CDR3 reads CASSLYVQNTGELFF. CDR3 in DNA: TGTGCCAGCAGTTTATATGTCCAGAACACCGGGGAGCTGTTTTTT.

The DNA of the CDR3 is TGTGCCAGCCGAAAGGGGCCAGGAGGCACAGATACGCAGTATTTT. Amino acids: CASRKGPGGTDTQYF. This chain links TRBV9 with TRBJ2-3; tentatively, D is TRBD1 (5 bases). This CDR3 is 15 amino acids long. V shed 7 bases and J shed 1 base, with 16 bases lying between them. The germline V gene has CDR1 SGDLS and CDR2 YYNGEE.

V is TRBV7-2 and J is TRBJ1-6; 8 bases are a match to TRBD1. V was pared by 2 bases and J by 7 bases, with 10 bases of the junction left unmatched. The CDR3 totals 17 residues. Per the germline V gene, CDR1 is SGHTA and CDR2 is FQGNSA. CDR3 residues: CASSLSPYRGKNSPLHF. In DNA form, the CDR3 reads TGTGCCAGCAGCTTATCCCCATACAGGGGGAAGAATTCACCCCTCCACTTT.

The chain couples TRBV19 to TRBJ2-7; D is unclear. The CDR3 extends over 12 amino acids. The V gene lost 6 bases and the J gene lost 0 bases, with 6 bases spanning the gap. Germline CDR1 and CDR2: LNHDA and SQIVND (reference sequence). In nucleotides, the CDR3 is TGTGCCAGTAGCCCGAGCTCCTACGAGCAGTACTTC. It specifies CASSPSSYEQYF.

J is TRBJ1-1 and V is TRBV19, with D unclear. CDR1 and CDR2 from the germline V gene are LNHDA and SQIVND (reference sequence). The CDR3 covers 14 residues. With 0 bases removed from V and 1 base from J, the gap between germline ends came to 6 bases. The CDR3 region is CASSIDLENTEAFF. The CDR3 DNA reads TGTGCCAGTAGTATAGATCTAGAGAACACTGAAGCTTTCTTT.

The chain uses TRBV10-3 and TRBJ1-2, with TRBD1 matching 7 bases. V trimming: 2 bases; J trimming: 14 bases; junction bases outside the gene matches: 5. Germline lookup yields CDR1 ENHRY and CDR2 SYGVKD. The CDR3 totals 11 residues. CDR3 DNA: TGTGCCATCAGTGAGGAGGGGGCCTTAACCTTC. Residues: CAISEEGALTF.

J is TRBJ2-7 and V is TRBV7-8; possibly TRBD2 for D (6 bases). CDR3 length: 13 amino acids. Deletions cut 5 bases from V and 6 bases from J, with 14 bases between. Germline V lookup: CDR1 SGHVS, CDR2 FQNEAQ. This CDR3 is CASSEPPGGEQYF. The CDR3 nucleotides are TGTGCCAGCAGCGAACCCCCCGGGGGCGAGCAGTACTTC. Combining the CDR3 with reference TRBV7-8 and TRBJ2-7 gives the whole variable domain GAGVSQSPRYKVAKRGQDVALRCDPISGHVSLFWYQQALGQGPEFLTYFQNEAQLDKSGLPSDRFFAERPEGSVSTLKIQRTQQEDSAVYLCASSEPPGGEQYFGPGTRLTVT.